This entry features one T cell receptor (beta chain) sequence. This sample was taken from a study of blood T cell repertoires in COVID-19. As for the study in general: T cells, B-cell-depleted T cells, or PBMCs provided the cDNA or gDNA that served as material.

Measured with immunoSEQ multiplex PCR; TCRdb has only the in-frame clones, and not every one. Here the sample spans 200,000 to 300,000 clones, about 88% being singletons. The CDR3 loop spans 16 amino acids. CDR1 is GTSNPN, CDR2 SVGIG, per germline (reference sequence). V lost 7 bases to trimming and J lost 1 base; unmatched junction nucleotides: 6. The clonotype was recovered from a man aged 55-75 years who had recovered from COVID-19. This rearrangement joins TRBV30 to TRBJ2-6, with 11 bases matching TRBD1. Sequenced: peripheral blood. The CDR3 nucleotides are TGTGCCTCGCCCCGGGACAGGGGGTCTGGGGCCAACGTCCTGACTTTC. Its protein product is CASPRDRGSGANVLTF.